The present T cell receptor (beta chain) was sequenced within a study of cytomegalovirus exposure and HLA in healthy donors. Study details: From 170 million or so T cells, an earlier analysis saw 90 million to 130 million unique TCR beta sequences. Findings and limits, study-wide: Accurate predictions that matched the HLA-A and HLA-B alleles of most subjects were reportedly made from TCR beta sequences.

V lost 7 bases and J 1 base, leaving 14 bases between the germline ends. CDR1 SGHTA and CDR2 FQGTGA come from the germline V gene. This CDR3 is 16 amino acids long. The PCR contained 60 Vbeta and 13 Jbeta primers. In the study's own analysis: Later analysis identified tens of millions of unique TCR beta chains, about 10 million shared. Assay used: immunoSEQ multiplex PCR; TCRdb lists only in-frame clones, some missing. V and J calls and clone size come straight from that table; D and trimming were deduced from the DNA. The table has over 100,000 clones, roughly 80% seen once. Though nominally healthy at sampling, donors likely had unrecorded immune exposures. Turning to this clone: Its antigen remains unknown.

J is TRBJ1-6 and V is TRBV7-3, with D hard to call. The sequencing sample was made of PBMCs. The sequence was obtained from a woman younger than 45 in good health and CMV-seropositive. The CDR3 DNA reads as TGTGCCAGCATCACCGTGAGTGGTTCCTATAATTCACCCCTCCACTTT. Translating it yields CASITVSGSYNSPLHF.